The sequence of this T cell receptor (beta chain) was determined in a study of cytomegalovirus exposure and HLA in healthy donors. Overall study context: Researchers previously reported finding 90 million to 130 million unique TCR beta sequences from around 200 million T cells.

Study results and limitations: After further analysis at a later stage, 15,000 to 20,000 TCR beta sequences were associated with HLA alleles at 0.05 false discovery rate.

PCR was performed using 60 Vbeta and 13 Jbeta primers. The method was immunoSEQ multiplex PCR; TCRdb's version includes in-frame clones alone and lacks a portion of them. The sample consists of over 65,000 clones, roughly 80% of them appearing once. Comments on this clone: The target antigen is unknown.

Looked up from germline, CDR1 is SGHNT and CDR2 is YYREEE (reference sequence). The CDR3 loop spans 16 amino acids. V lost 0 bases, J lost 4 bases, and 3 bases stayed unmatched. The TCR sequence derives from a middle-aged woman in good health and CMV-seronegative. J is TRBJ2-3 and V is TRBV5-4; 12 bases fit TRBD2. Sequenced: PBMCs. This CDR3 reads CASSLELAGGADTQYF. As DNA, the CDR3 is TGTGCCAGCAGCTTGGAACTAGCGGGAGGCGCAGATACGCAGTATTTT.